The sequence of this T cell receptor beta chain was determined in a study of cytomegalovirus exposure and HLA in healthy donors (TCRdb year 2017). About the investigation overall: According to an earlier analysis of 587 of the donors, about 170 million T cells yielded 120 million or so unique TCR beta sequences and around 280 Gb of sequence data. Every discovery cohort repertoire had been produced on one sequencing platform. A later genetic analysis used genome-wide SNP genotypes for about 55% of the 666 donors, treating that subset as a discovery cohort. Using immunosequencing, the study profiled T cell repertoires from fewer than 700 subjects and related those repertoires to cytomegalovirus serostatus. Besides the first cohort of roughly 660 subjects, a separate validation cohort made up of 120 or so different subjects was used. To decide whether each TCR beta V gene segment behaved as functional or pseudogenic, an earlier analysis of some 600 of the donors relied on high-throughput TCR beta sequencing. Roughly five DR-DQ haplotypes were handled as single units for association and clustering, since linkage in the cohort was strong. The number of donors typed differed by locus, with 629-630 for A, B, C, DRB1 and DQB1, roughly 520 for DQA1, under 610 for DPA1, and approximately 470 for DPB1. Of the approximately 400 genotyped donors, 70% to 90% were placed in the genetic ancestry cluster associated with self-reported Caucasian donors. To predict cytomegalovirus infection status, the study combined high-throughput TCR immunosequencing, statistical association of individual TCRs with disease status, and machine learning. Among approximately 370 genotyped donors of the cohort, an average of around 250,000 unique TCR beta nucleotide sequences was sequenced per donor, of which about 20% were non-productive. The aim of the study was to test whether cataloging public T cell receptors could identify signatures of past pathogen exposure. A later analysis re-examined previously published TCR beta repertoires from hundreds of donors and added high-resolution HLA genotyping to investigate patterns of TCR occurrence. Donor age, sex, ethnicity and CMV serostatus were collected together with the repertoire data. Approximately 310 gigabases of sequencing data and 80 million or so unique TCR sequences were included in an early release covering several hundred HLA-typed donors. In the later analysis, no new phenotypic data were used to find candidate immune exposures; instead, reliance was placed on TCR beta sequences and their occurrence across donors. Both class I and class II loci were covered by HLA typing, at four-digit resolution. Here is what the overall study found, with its caveats: Compared with the 666-donor mean, donors in an Asian-associated ancestry cluster had fewer N-insertions in productive TCRs, according to a later genetic analysis. The classifier was reported to diagnose cytomegalovirus status with high specificity and sensitivity in both the original cohort and the validation cohort. Most CMV-associated TCR beta chains appeared to be HLA-restricted in a later analysis, and the HLA associations seemed to be driven largely by CMV exposure. The 87-base-pair reads could not distinguish some IMGT-functional V segments, including TRBV6-2 and TRBV6-3, so those segments were excluded. In a later analysis, HLA-associated TCR beta chains were found to be more clonally expanded and to have lower generation probabilities than equally common non-associated chains. Only TCR beta chains were sequenced in this cohort, and the absence of alpha or paired-chain data limited detectable features. A later analysis found that TCR association rates varied across HLA loci, with DRB1 alleles showing the most associated TCRs and HLA-C alleles the fewest. In a later analysis, around 17,000 TCR beta sequences were associated with specific HLA alleles at a false discovery rate of 0.05. Correlated functional status among segregating V segments might be attributable to linkage disequilibrium, but an unknown experimental factor could not be ruled out. Presence/absence analyses assumed roughly uniform sequencing depth across donors, an assumption that may not hold. Because counts were too low, seventeen rarely observed V segments, including chromosome 9 orphons, were left out of the earlier analysis of 587 of the donors. A few of the identified cytomegalovirus-associated TCR beta chains were confirmed in vitro to be specific for cytomegalovirus antigens. CMV serostatus was the only immune exposure information available for the cohort. An earlier analysis of some 590 of the donors showed that most TCR beta V segments appeared in productive rearrangements either about 87% or about 30% of the time, which broadly matched IMGT annotations. In a later genetic analysis, a missense DCLRE1C variant was associated with V-gene and J-gene trimming of TCR beta chains, and the association was replicated in an independent cohort. When HLA alleles, especially DR and DQ, strongly co-occurred, attributing TCR associations to individual alleles was difficult. A group of highly shared sequence variants was considered likely to be a technical artifact of the sequencing pipeline. Across donors, most TCR sequences were observed very rarely, whereas some public TCRs were present in many individuals. A total of 150 to 200 TCR beta chains were listed by the study as associated with cytomegalovirus. A further reported finding was that TCR beta sequences accurately predicted the HLA-A and HLA-B alleles for most subjects in the first cohort. Because some donors lacked HLA typing at each locus, the association tests relied only on the typed subset. In a later analysis, several top co-occurrence clusters were reported to appear linked to parvovirus B19, influenza, CMV and Epstein-Barr virus. The authors suggested that the approach could potentially be extended to other disease states and immunological phenotypes.

About this clone itself: What antigen it recognizes has not been identified. No per-base quality is available; no much larger clone lies one base away.

The cohort consisted of fewer than 700 healthy bone marrow donors. Cohort members were all nominally healthy when sampled, although unrecorded immune exposures were likely present. The donor was CMV seronegative and belonged to the group of approximately 320 seronegative cohort members. A peripheral blood sample was provided by each donor, and peripheral blood mononuclear cells were used for TCR beta sequencing. Genomic DNA was extracted from the blood cell samples with the Qiagen DNeasy Blood Extraction Kit. Library preparation used the immunoSEQ multiplex PCR assay. A mixture of 60 forward primers for TCR Vbeta segments and 13 reverse primers for TCR Jbeta segments was used in the multiplex PCR. Amplification of the CDR3 region of rearranged TCR beta genes was performed with a multiplex PCR assay on genomic DNA. The amplified TCR beta libraries were sequenced on the Illumina HiSeq System as 87-base-pair reads. On the study's bioinformatics: In a later analysis, some 80 million unique TCR beta chains were counted across the approximately 640 repertoires, and roughly 11 million of these chains were shared by at least two donors. A nearest-neighbor algorithm error-corrected the raw reads and collapsed the reads into unique sequences, merging closely related sequences to remove PCR and sequencing errors. Alignment of CDR3 sequences to IMGT reference sequences was used to assign V, D and J gene segments. For a sequence to be retained, at least a six-nucleotide match to both a V gene segment and a J gene segment was required. Rearrangements were classified as productive when the CDR3 lacked stop codons and remained in frame with V and J, and all other rearrangements were classified as non-productive. Following IMGT convention, CDR3 was defined as the stretch from the second conserved V-encoded cysteine up to the conserved J-encoded phenylalanine. In an earlier analysis of around 640 of the donors, sequences lacking an unambiguous match to a single V gene segment were excluded. In an earlier analysis of several hundred of the donors, V segments were called functional above 56.7% productive rearrangements and were called segregating when the between-donor standard deviation exceeded 5%. A statistical classification framework was built to diagnose cytomegalovirus status from the catalog of TCR beta chain sequences. In a later analysis, TCR nucleotide sequences were compared against IMGT/GENE-DB human TR gene sequences so that V and J genes could be assigned. In a later analysis, CDR3 sequences and most-parsimonious VDJ recombination scenarios were assigned using the TCRdist pipeline. In a later analysis, each TCR beta chain was defined by its CDR3 amino acid sequence together with its V-gene family, and reads lacking a unique V-gene family were excluded. In a later analysis, several hundred highly shared, low-generation-probability nucleotide sequences were removed to address suspected cross-contamination and a sequencing artifact. A later analysis calculated a clonal expansion index for each public chain from normalized within-repertoire ranks of inferred template counts. In a later analysis, generation probabilities were computed with a VDJ recombination model fitted to out-of-frame rearrangements, and the resulting probabilities were checked against IGoR. A later analysis scored TCR-TCR, TCR-HLA and TCR-CMV co-occurrence with hypergeometric tests, applying a repertoire-size bias correction to TCR pairs. False discovery rates were estimated in a later analysis by permuting HLA or CMV assignments 20 times. In a later analysis, co-occurring TCRs were grouped with DBSCAN, and TCRdist sequence similarity was added when clustering was performed within HLA-allele-positive subsets. Repertoires with fewer than 30,000 or more than 120,000 public chains were left out of co-occurrence clustering, as were five repertoires with anomalous nucleotide sharing. TCRdb stores this immuneACCESS table with in-frame sequences only. Part of the clones is absent; in the studies checked, under half of the shortfall reflects unresolved V genes, and no reason is known for the rest. The V and J calls and clone size are taken from that table; D and trimming were inferred from the DNA. In this sample the table shows about 60,000 clones, roughly four fifths of which occur a single time. Roughly 1.5% of the sample comes from the top ten.

Trimming removed 7 bases from V and 10 bases from J; the gene matches leave 12 bases unexplained. Reading from cysteine to phenylalanine, the CDR3 counts 12 amino acids. The read is trimmed to its CDR3 DNA, 36 bases read in frame from base 1. CDR1 and CDR2 were assigned from the germline V gene as SQVTM and ANQGSEA. The sample taken for sequencing was PBMCs. The rearrangement combines TRBV29-1 with TRBJ1-1; 7 central nucleotides agree with TRBD1. This receptor was taken from a man aged 25-40 years in good health and CMV-seronegative. The CDR3: CSARDSGLRAFF. The nucleotide sequence is TGCAGCGCCCGGGACAGTGGCCTACGAGCTTTCTTT.